This TCR beta chain was identified during a study of CD8 T cells in ankylosing spondylitis. General observations from the study: Within peripheral blood, clones linked to disease were CD8+ and relatively rare. Blood of patients with ankylosing spondylitis appeared to be characterized by a TCR beta motif of eight highly homologous variants.

This CDR3 has 15 residues. V was shortened by 4 bases and J by 0 bases, with 10 bases between the two germline ends. Germline V gives CDR1 MNHEY, CDR2 SVGAGI. At least ten counts were recorded for this clonotype. The antigen remains unidentified. With molecular barcodes, quantitative 5'-RACE was used to make the TCR beta libraries. TCRdb analysed the 5' RACE reads with MiXCR anew, one entry per CDR3 protein. The profile shows 200,000 to 250,000 distinct CDR3 sequences, around 8% of them singletons. The clonotype was recovered from a female donor with ankylosing spondylitis or in good health (not recorded which). The chain couples TRBV6-5 to TRBJ1-5, with D maybe TRBD1 (5 bases). The material sequenced was blood, either unsorted or a sorted T cell fraction (not recorded which). CDR3 sequence: CASSWGSDSNQPQHF. DNA of the CDR3: TGTGCCAGCAGTTGGGGGTCAGATAGCAATCAGCCCCAGCATTTT.